These T cell receptor beta chains were read from a single sample in a study of CD8+CD57+ T cells in acquired aplastic anemia. Each CDR3 protein gets one entry after TCRdb re-called the reads with MiXCR. The profile shows about 48,000 distinct CDR3 sequences, about 73% of them singletons. The sequenced material came from sorted CD4+, CD8+, or CD8+CD57+ T cells (not recorded which) from PBMCs. These receptors originate from a human donor in good health, serving as a control. Both conserved end residues are part of each CDR3. A D gene is named only where the DNA matches it firmly. Size values are once, few and many counts, or a class for expanded clones, and some rows have none.

. | TRBJ2-7 | TRBV2 | few | TGTGCCAGCGTTGGGGCTTTCCTTGGCTTTCCCTACGAGCAGTACTTC | CASVGAFLGFPYEQYF
. | TRBJ1-1 | TRBV7-6 | . | TGTGCCAGCACCGAACAGAGCATGAACACTGAAGCTTTCTTT | CASTEQSMNTEAFF
. | TRBJ1-2 | TRBV19 | . | TGTGCCAGTACCATTGGGCAGGGATTGAACTATGGCTACACCTTC | CASTIGQGLNYGYTF
. | TRBJ2-7 | TRBV19 | . | TGTGCCAGTAGTAGTCTTTTTTTGGAGTACGAGCAGTACTTC | CASSSLFLEYEQYF
. | TRBJ1-1 | TRBV29-1 | . | TGCAGCGTTGTCGCCGGGACTTGGGCTGAAGCTTTCTTT | CSVVAGTWAEAFF
. | TRBJ2-1 | TRBV12-3/TRBV12-4 | . | TGTGTCAGCAGTTTAAGAGTTGAGCAGTTCTTC | CVSSLRVEQFF
. | TRBJ1-3 | TRBV4-2 | once | TGTGCCAGCAGCGCTCTCCCGGCGGAACCTGGAAACACCATATATTTT | CASSALPAEPGNTIYF
TRBD1 | TRBJ1-2 | TRBV24-1 | . | TGTGCCACCAGCGGGACAGGGGAGCACTATGGCTACACCTTC | CATSGTGEHYGYTF
. | TRBJ1-3 | TRBV5-1 | many | TGCGCCAGCAGCCCAGGCCCCTCTGGAAACACCATATATTTT | CASSPGPSGNTIYF
. | TRBJ2-2 | TRBV2 | . | TGTGCCAGTCGGCGGACCAACACCGGGGAGCTGTTTTTT | CASRRTNTGELFF
. | TRBJ1-5 | TRBV11-2 | . | TGTGCCAGCAGCTTACTCGGGAATAGCAATCAGCCCCAGCATTTT | CASSLLGNSNQPQHF
TRBD1 | TRBJ1-2 | TRBV7-2 | . | TGTGCCAGCAGCTTAAGACAGGGTTATCTCCGCTACACCTTC | CASSLRQGYLRYTF
. | TRBJ1-2 | TRBV9 | . | TGTGCCAGCAGCGCCGGGACATGGGATGGCTACACCTTC | CASSAGTWDGYTF
. | TRBJ2-7 | TRBV10-3 | . | TGTGCCATCAGTGGTACAAGGGGCGAGCAGTACTTC | CAISGTRGEQYF
. | TRBJ1-2 | TRBV2 | . | TGTGCCAGCAGTCCTAGGGGGGACGAGTATGGCTACACCTTC | CASSPRGDEYGYTF
. | TRBJ2-5 | TRBV7-3 | few | TGTGCCAGCAGCTTATGGGGACAAGAGACCCAGTACTTC | CASSLWGQETQYF
. | TRBJ2-1 | TRBV7-6 | . | TGTGCCAGCAGCAAAAGCTCCTACAATGAGCAGTTCTTC | CASSKSSYNEQFF
TRBD1 | TRBJ2-7 | TRBV12-3/TRBV12-4 | . | TGTGCCAGCAGGCACAGGGGAGACGAGCAGTACTTC | CASRHRGDEQYF
. | TRBJ2-7 | TRBV29-1 | . | TGCAGCGTTGTGGCGGGTGCCTACGAGCAGTACTTC | CSVVAGAYEQYF
TRBD1 | TRBJ2-5 | TRBV6-1 | many | TGTGCCAGCAGTGCGGAGACAGGGGGTTCGGAGACCCAGTACTTC | CASSAETGGSETQYF
TRBD1 | TRBJ1-1 | TRBV6-1 | many | TGTGCCAGCAGTGCTTCGACAGGGTTCGCTGAAGCTTTCTTT | CASSASTGFAEAFF
. | TRBJ1-6 | TRBV20-1 | . | TGCAGTGCTAGAGGGAATAATTCACCCCTCCACTTT | CSARGNNSPLHF
. | TRBJ2-7 | TRBV25-1 | few | TGTGCCAGCAGTGAATCGGGGCTAGCCCATAACTACGAGCAGTACTTC | CASSESGLAHNYEQYF
. | TRBJ1-4 | TRBV6-1 | . | TGTGCCAGCAGAGCCGGGACCCGTGAGGAAAAACTGTTTTTT | CASRAGTREEKLFF
. | TRBJ1-1 | TRBV2 | . | TGTGCCAGCATAGGGACGGAACCTAACACTGAAGCTTTCTTT | CASIGTEPNTEAFF
TRBD1 | TRBJ2-5 | TRBV2 | many | TGTGCCACCTCGGGGGACAGGGGTTCTCGGGAGACCCAGTACTTC | CATSGDRGSRETQYF
. | TRBJ1-1 | TRBV7-2 | . | TGTGCCAGCAGCTTAGGACAGAACACTGAAGCTTTCTTT | CASSLGQNTEAFF
. | TRBJ1-4 | TRBV2 | . | TGTGCCGGCAGTCTCTGGCAGGGGAATGAAAAACTGTTTTTT | CAGSLWQGNEKLFF
. | TRBJ1-2 | TRBV20-1 | . | TGCAGTGCTAGAAGGCAGTTAGCTAACTATGGCTACACCTTC | CSARRQLANYGYTF
. | TRBJ2-7 | TRBV7-2 | once | TGTGCCAGCAGCACGACGTGGTACGAGCAGTACTTC | CASSTTWYEQYF
. | TRBJ2-2 | TRBV20-1 | . | TGCAGTGCTAGCCCGCCCCAGAACACCGGGGAGCTGTTTTTT | CSASPPQNTGELFF
. | TRBJ1-2 | TRBV7-2 | . | TGTGCCAGCAGCCTCGAGGGCCGCAGCTATGGCTACACCTTC | CASSLEGRSYGYTF
. | TRBJ1-2 | TRBV29-1 | . | TGCAGCGTTCGCGAGGGTACGATAGGGGGCTACACCTTC | CSVREGTIGGYTF
. | TRBJ1-5 | TRBV20-1 | . | TGCAGTGCTAGAGGTGCCGGGTCCAATCAGCCCCAGCATTTT | CSARGAGSNQPQHF
. | TRBJ2-3 | TRBV5-5 | . | TGTGCCAGCAGCGGGACGGGAGTGGGCCCAGATACGCAGTATTTT | CASSGTGVGPDTQYF
. | TRBJ2-2 | TRBV10-3 | . | TGTGCCATCAGTGAGGACCACGGGGGTGCCGGGGAGCTGTTTTTT | CAISEDHGGAGELFF
. | TRBJ1-1 | TRBV10-3 | . | TGTGCCATCAGGGCGGACCTGAACACTGAAGCTTTCTTT | CAIRADLNTEAFF
. | TRBJ2-5 | TRBV7-9 | many | TGTGCCAGCAGCTTTTCAACGGATGCAGAGACCCAGTACTTC | CASSFSTDAETQYF
. | TRBJ2-3 | TRBV20-1 | . | TGCAGTGCTAGACTCGACACTAGTGCAGATACGCAGTATTTT | CSARLDTSADTQYF
. | TRBJ1-3 | TRBV15 | . | TGTGCCACCAGCAGAGATGGGAGGACGGGAAACACCATATATTTT | CATSRDGRTGNTIYF
. | TRBJ1-5 | TRBV13 | medium-sized | TGTGCCAGCAGCTTATCTTTCAGTAATCAGCCCCAGCATTTT | CASSLSFSNQPQHF
. | TRBJ1-3 | TRBV7-7 | . | TGTGCCAGCAGCTTAAGCGTGGTTGGAAACACCATATATTTT | CASSLSVVGNTIYF
. | TRBJ2-7 | TRBV10-2 | . | TGCGCCAGCAACGACGGGACGGTAGAGCAGTACTTC | CASNDGTVEQYF
. | TRBJ2-7 | TRBV20-1 | . | TGCAGTGCTATATTGAGTTACGAGCAGTACTTC | CSAILSYEQYF